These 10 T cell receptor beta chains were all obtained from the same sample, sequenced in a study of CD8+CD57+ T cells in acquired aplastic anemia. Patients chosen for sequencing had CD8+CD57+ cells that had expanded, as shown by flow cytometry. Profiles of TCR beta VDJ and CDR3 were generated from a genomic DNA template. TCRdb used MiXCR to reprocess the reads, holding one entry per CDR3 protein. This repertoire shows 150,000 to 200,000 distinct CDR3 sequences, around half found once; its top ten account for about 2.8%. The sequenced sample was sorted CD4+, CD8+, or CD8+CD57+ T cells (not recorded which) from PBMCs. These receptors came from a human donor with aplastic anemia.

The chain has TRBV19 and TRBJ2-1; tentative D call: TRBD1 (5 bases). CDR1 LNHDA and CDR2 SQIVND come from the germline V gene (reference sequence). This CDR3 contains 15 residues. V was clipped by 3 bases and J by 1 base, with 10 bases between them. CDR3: CASSMGQPSYNEQFF. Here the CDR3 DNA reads TGTGCCAGTAGTATGGGGCAGCCGTCCTACAATGAGCAGTTCTTC.

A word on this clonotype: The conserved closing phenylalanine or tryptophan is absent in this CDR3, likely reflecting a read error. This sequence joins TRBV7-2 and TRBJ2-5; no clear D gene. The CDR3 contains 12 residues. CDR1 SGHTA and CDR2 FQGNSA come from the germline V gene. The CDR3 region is CACSLDQETQYS. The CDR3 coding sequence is TGTGCCTGCAGCTTAGACCAAGAGACCCAGTACTCC.

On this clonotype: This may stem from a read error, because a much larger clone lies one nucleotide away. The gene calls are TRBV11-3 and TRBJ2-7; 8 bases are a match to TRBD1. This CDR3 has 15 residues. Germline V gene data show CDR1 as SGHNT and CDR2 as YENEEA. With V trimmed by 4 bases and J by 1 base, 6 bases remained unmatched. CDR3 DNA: TGTGCCAGCAGCTCCCCCTGGACAGGGTCCTACGAGCAGTACTTC. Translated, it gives CASSSPWTGSYEQYF.

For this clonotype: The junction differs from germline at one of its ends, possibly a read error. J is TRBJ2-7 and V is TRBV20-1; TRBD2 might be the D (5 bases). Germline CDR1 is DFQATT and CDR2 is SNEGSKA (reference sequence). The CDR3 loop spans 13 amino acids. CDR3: CSARDGADYKQYF. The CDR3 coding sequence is TGCAGTGCTAGAGATGGAGCAGACTACAAGCAGTACTTC.

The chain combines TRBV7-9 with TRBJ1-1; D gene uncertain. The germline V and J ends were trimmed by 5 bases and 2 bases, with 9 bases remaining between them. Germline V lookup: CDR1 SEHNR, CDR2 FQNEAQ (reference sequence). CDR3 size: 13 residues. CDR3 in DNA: TGTGCCAGCAGCCAAATAGCAAACACTGAAGCTTTCTTT. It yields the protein CASSQIANTEAFF.

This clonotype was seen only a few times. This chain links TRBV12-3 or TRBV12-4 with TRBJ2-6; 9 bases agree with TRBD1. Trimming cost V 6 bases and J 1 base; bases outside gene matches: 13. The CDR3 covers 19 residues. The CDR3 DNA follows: TGTGCCAGCAGCCCTTCCAGGACAGGGGTGAGGTCTGGGGCCAACGTCCTGACTTTC. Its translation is CASSPSRTGVRSGANVLTF.

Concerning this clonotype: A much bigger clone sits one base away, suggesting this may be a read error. The CDR3 bases are TGTGCCAGCAGCCGCCGGAAAGCCCTGGAAGAGACCCAGTACTTC. Its translation is CASSRRKALEETQYF. This chain links TRBV4-2 with TRBJ2-5; D remains ambiguous. Germline CDR1 and CDR2: LGHNA and YNFKEQ. The CDR3 has 15 amino acids. Trimming removed 4 bases at V and 3 bases at J, with 15 bases between.

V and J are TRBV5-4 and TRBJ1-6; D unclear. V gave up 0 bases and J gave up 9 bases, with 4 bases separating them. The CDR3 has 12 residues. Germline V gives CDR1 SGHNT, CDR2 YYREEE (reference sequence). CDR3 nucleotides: TGTGCCAGCAGCTTGGAAATTTCACCCCTCCACTTT. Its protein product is CASSLEISPLHF.

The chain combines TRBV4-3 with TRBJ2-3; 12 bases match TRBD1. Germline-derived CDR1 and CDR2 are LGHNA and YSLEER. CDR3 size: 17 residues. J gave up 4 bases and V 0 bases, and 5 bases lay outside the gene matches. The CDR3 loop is CASSQDGDRGQADTQYF. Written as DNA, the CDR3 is TGCGCCAGCAGCCAAGATGGGGACAGGGGGCAGGCAGATACGCAGTATTTT.

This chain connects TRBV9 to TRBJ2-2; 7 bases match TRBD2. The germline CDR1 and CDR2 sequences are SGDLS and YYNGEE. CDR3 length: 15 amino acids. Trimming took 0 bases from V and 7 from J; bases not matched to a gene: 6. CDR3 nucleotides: TGTGCCAGCAGCGTAGGAGGGAGGGTCTTCGGGGAGCTGTTTTTT. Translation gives CASSVGGRVFGELFF. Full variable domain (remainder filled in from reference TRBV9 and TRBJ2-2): DSGVTQTPKHLITATGQRVTLRCSPRSGDLSVYWYQQSLDQGLQFLIQYYNGEERAKGNILERFSAQQFPDLHSELNLSSLELGDSALYFCASSVGGRVFGELFFGEGSRLTVL.